The 4 T cell receptor beta chains reported below all come from one sample, sequenced in a study of CD8 T cells in Susac syndrome. When the RNA was reverse transcribed, random hexamers were used with an input of roughly 0.5 to 1 ug. TCRdb used MiXCR to reprocess the immunoSEQ multiplex PCR reads, holding one entry per CDR3 protein. The table has fewer than 250,000 distinct CDR3 sequences, approximately 95% seen once. Sequenced material: CD4+ T cells from PBMCs. These receptors originate from a human donor in good health.

The chain recombines TRBV6-1 with TRBJ2-4; 10 bases are shared with TRBD2. This CDR3 spans 19 amino acids. Per germline, CDR1 MNHNS and CDR2 SASEGT. After removal of 5 bases from V and 1 base from J, the junction contained 14 bases not matched to a gene. The CDR3 reads CASSPHLAGAVVAKNIQYF. The CDR3 bases are TGTGCCAGCAGTCCTCATCTAGCGGGGGCGGTTGTGGCCAAAAACATTCAGTACTTC.

The chain joins TRBV5-1 to TRBJ2-6; TRBD1 is a possible D gene (6 bases). V lost 5 bases and J 2 bases, leaving 11 bases between the germline ends. CDR1 is SGHRS, CDR2 YFSETQ, per germline. The CDR3 has 15 amino acids. Here the CDR3 reads CASRPAGAGANVLTF. The CDR3 bases are TGCGCCAGCAGGCCCGCAGGGGCTGGGGCCAACGTCCTGACTTTC.

The V call is TRBV7-2, the J call TRBJ1-2; D call uncertain. This CDR3 region has 14 residues. Germline V gives CDR1 SGHTA, CDR2 FQGNSA. The V gene lost 1 base and the J gene lost 3 bases, with 9 bases spanning the gap. The CDR3 loop is CASSLGPGYYGYTF. The CDR3 nucleotides are TGTGCCAGCAGCTTAGGCCCGGGGTACTATGGCTACACCTTC. Supplemented by reference TRBV7-2 and TRBJ1-2, the full variable domain reads GAGVSQSPSNKVTEKGKDVELRCDPISGHTALYWYRQSLGQGLEFLIYFQGNSAPDKSGLPSDRFSAERTGGSVSTLTIQRTQQEDSAVYLCASSLGPGYYGYTFGSGTRLTVV.

Concerning this clonotype itself: A read error may account for a junction end that differs from germline. The gene calls are TRBV6-5 and TRBJ2-7; tentatively, D is TRBD1 (5 bases). In germline, CDR1 is MNHEY, CDR2 SVGAGI. CDR3 length equals 14 residues. In nucleotides, the CDR3 is TGTGCCAACAGTTACTCAGACAGAGACTACGAGCAGTACTTC. Translation gives CANSYSDRDYEQYF.